Below are 17 T cell receptor beta chains sequenced from a single sample in a study of monozygotic twins with inflammatory bowel disease. TCRdb reprocessed the 5' RACE reads and keeps a single row for each CDR3 protein, giving no DNA. The sample data list fewer than 350,000 distinct CDR3 sequences. Sequenced: blood. These receptors were obtained from a human donor with ulcerative colitis or Crohn's disease, or a healthy co-twin of an affected twin (not recorded which).

V and J are TRBV7-9 and TRBJ2-2. CDR1 and CDR2 (germline): SEHNR, FQNEAQ (reference sequence). The CDR3 runs 15 residues. CDR3 protein: CASSLEPVATGELFF. Full variable domain (missing parts from reference TRBV7-9 and TRBJ2-2): DTGVSQNPRHKITKRGQNVTFRCDPISEHNRLYWYRQTLGQGPEFLTYFQNEAQLEKSRLLSDRFSAERPKGSFSTLEIQRTEQGDSAMYLCASSLEPVATGELFFGEGSRLTVL.

This sequence joins TRBV9 and TRBJ2-4. This CDR3 region has 13 residues. Germline V gene sequence: CDR1 SGDLS, CDR2 YYNGEE. The CDR3 protein is CASSASSYTIQYF.

The chain employs TRBV29-1 and TRBJ2-6. Germline-derived CDR1 and CDR2 are SQVTM and ANQGSEA. CDR3 length equals 13 residues. The CDR3 loop reads CSVQGSGANVLTF. The whole variable domain, remainder taken from reference TRBV29-1 and TRBJ2-6, is SAVISQKPSRDICQRGTSLTIQCQVDSQVTMMFWYRQQPGQSLTLIATANQGSEATYESGFVIDKFPISRPNLTFSTLTVSNMSPEDSSIYLCSVQGSGANVLTFGAGSRLTVL.

The V call is TRBV5-1, the J call TRBJ2-1. This CDR3 region has 12 residues. CDR1 is SGHRS, CDR2 YFSETQ, per germline. Here the CDR3 reads CASSLDHNEQFF.

The genes are TRBV2 and TRBJ1-6. From germline, CDR1 is SNHLY and CDR2 FYNNEI. The CDR3 runs to 15 residues. CDR3: CASSEGGHSNSPLHF.

The chain couples TRBV21-1 to TRBJ1-5; checking the TCRdb D call of TRBD1 is not possible without DNA. TRBV21-1 is tagged as a pseudogene. This CDR3 comprises 17 residues. CDR3 region: CATTRQRGLGSNQPQHF.

The genes are TRBV6-1 and TRBJ2-7; the TCRdb call, TRBD1, lacks DNA for checking. This CDR3 is 17 amino acids long. CDR1 and CDR2 from the germline V gene are MNHNS and SASEGT. This CDR3 reads CASSEFFVGTQPHEQYF.

J is TRBJ2-5 and V is TRBV7-2. Germline assignment: CDR1 SGHTA and CDR2 FQGNSA. This CDR3 spans 13 amino acids. CDR3 in amino acids: CASRPAGEETQYF.

The genes are TRBV11-1 and TRBJ2-2; as DNA is missing, the TRBD1 call by TCRdb cannot be tested. This CDR3 spans 20 amino acids. From germline, CDR1 is SGHAT and CDR2 FQDESV (reference sequence). This chain's CDR3 is CASSLRPLTGGSSNTGELFF.

This CDR3 reads CASSYLRMVGPETQYF. The genes are TRBV6-5 and TRBJ2-5; the TCRdb call, TRBD2, lacks DNA for checking. The CDR3 consists of 16 residues. The germline V gene encodes CDR1 MNHEY and CDR2 SVGAGI.

The chain has TRBV28 and TRBJ1-2. The germline V gene has CDR1 MDHEN and CDR2 SYDVKM. The CDR3 runs to 16 residues. This CDR3 reads CASSTRTPARSYGYTF.

The chain uses TRBV4-1 and TRBJ2-5; TCRdb gives TRBD2 as the D gene, but with no DNA this cannot be confirmed. From germline, CDR1 is MGHRA and CDR2 YSYEKL. CDR3 length equals 17 residues. CDR3 in amino acids: CASSQDLGSGSVLTQYF.

The chain combines TRBV18 with TRBJ1-1; the D call from TCRdb, TRBD1, cannot be confirmed without DNA. Germline loops: CDR1 KGHSH, CDR2 LQKENI. The CDR3 length is 16 residues. CDR3 sequence reads: CASSISGGARNTEAFF.

This chain's CDR3 is CASRRSGGGDTQYF. The chain is built from TRBV28 and TRBJ2-3; TCRdb's D call, TRBD2, is unchecked because there is no DNA. The CDR3 covers 14 residues. The germline V gene encodes CDR1 MDHEN and CDR2 SYDVKM.

This chain links TRBV24-1 with TRBJ2-6; the D call of TRBD1 rests on TCRdb alone, since no DNA is present to check it. The CDR3 has 16 residues. Per the germline V gene, CDR1 is KGHDR and CDR2 is SFDVKD. This CDR3 reads CATSSGVPRRANVLTF.

The chain employs TRBV7-3 and TRBJ1-1; TCRdb's D gene call, TRBD1, goes unchecked for lack of DNA. Germline CDR1 and CDR2: SGHTA and FQGTGA. The CDR3 is made up of 13 amino acids. The CDR3 protein is CASSTTANTEAFF.

This chain joins TRBV28 and TRBJ2-7; the TCRdb D gene call, TRBD1, has no DNA to confirm it. Germline assignment: CDR1 MDHEN and CDR2 SYDVKM. CDR3 length: 15 residues. The CDR3 loop reads CASSLSTGGTYEQYF.